This T cell receptor beta chain was profiled in a study of molecular identifiers for immune sequencing clone quantification. Trimming pared 5 bases from V and 0 bases from J, leaving 5 bases between. From germline, CDR1 is PRHDT and CDR2 FYEKMQ (reference sequence). CDR3 length: 13 amino acids. From the PCR reads, TCRdb called clonotypes with MiXCR, one entry per CDR3 protein. The data show approximately 320,000 distinct CDR3 sequences, with 24% seen just once and around 0.74% held by the top ten. The sequence was obtained from a human donor in good health. Some libraries in this study had Jurkat cell RNA spiked in. The sequencing input was naive CD8+ T cells from blood, with Jurkat cell RNA spiked in. Documented subset: FACS-sorted CD8+CD4-CCR7+CD45RA+ naive T cells. V and J are TRBV13 and TRBJ2-1; D uncertain. Written as DNA, the CDR3 is TGTGCCAGCAGCGAGAGCTCCTACAATGAGCAGTTCTTC. Translated: CASSESSYNEQFF.